The 8 T cell receptor beta chains below come from one sample, sequenced in a study of T cell repertoires and HLA-DP antigens. Assay used: immunoSEQ multiplex PCR; TCRdb lists only in-frame clones, some missing. The table lists roughly 70,000 clones, about four fifths of them singletons. The antigens these receptors bind are not known. The specimen was CD4+ T cells from PBMCs. These receptor sequences come from a man aged 60-69 years in good health and CMV-seronegative.

V gene TRBV7-2 combines with J gene TRBJ2-1; 13 nucleotides line up with TRBD2. The CDR3 is 15 amino acids. The V gene end was trimmed by 5 bases and the J gene end by 6 bases; junction bases not matched to a gene: 4. Germline loops: CDR1 SGHTA, CDR2 FQGNSA. Written as DNA, the CDR3 is TGTGCCAGCAGCGTTACTAGCGGGAGGGTCAATGAGCAGTTCTTC. The encoded protein is CASSVTSGRVNEQFF. Based on the CDR3 plus reference TRBV7-2 and TRBJ2-1, the full variable domain is GAGVSQSPSNKVTEKGKDVELRCDPISGHTALYWYRQSLGQGLEFLIYFQGNSAPDKSGLPSDRFSAERTGGSVSTLTIQRTQQEDSAVYLCASSVTSGRVNEQFFGPGTRLTVL.

The V and J genes are TRBV9 and TRBJ1-1, with D possibly TRBD1 on 5 matching bases. Germline V lookup: CDR1 SGDLS, CDR2 YYNGEE. The germline V and J ends were trimmed by 1 base and 4 bases, with 17 bases remaining between them. The CDR3 runs 16 residues. This CDR3 is CASSVWVGAGSTEAFF. The CDR3 DNA is TGTGCCAGCAGCGTATGGGTCGGGGCAGGGAGCACTGAAGCTTTCTTT.

The genes are TRBV19 and TRBJ2-3, with 14 bases that match TRBD2. The CDR3 spans 16 residues. CDR1 is LNHDA, CDR2 SQIVND, per germline (reference sequence). The J segment lost 5 bases and the V segment lost 3 bases, leaving 4 bases of the junction unmatched. CDR3 sequence (DNA): TGTGCCAGTAGTATGACTAGCGGGAGGGCCGGAGATACGCAGTATTTT. Protein sequence: CASSMTSGRAGDTQYF. Using reference TRBV19 and TRBJ2-3 for the parts outside the CDR3, the full variable domain is DGGITQSPKYLFRKEGQNVTLSCEQNLNHDAMYWYRQDPGQGLRLIYYSQIVNDFQKGDIAEGYSVSREKKESFPLTVTSAQKNPTAFYLCASSMTSGRAGDTQYFGPGTRLTVL.

The V gene is TRBV29-1, the J gene TRBJ1-1, with D hard to call. V was clipped by 6 bases and J by 8 bases, with 16 bases between them. Germline-derived CDR1 and CDR2 are SQVTM and ANQGSEA. The CDR3 is made up of 12 amino acids. The chain's CDR3 is CSVHSDGLEAFF. CDR3 DNA sequence: TGCAGCGTCCACAGTGACGGACTAGAAGCTTTCTTT. Using reference TRBV29-1 and TRBJ1-1 for the parts outside the CDR3, the full variable domain is SAVISQKPSRDICQRGTSLTIQCQVDSQVTMMFWYRQQPGQSLTLIATANQGSEATYESGFVIDKFPISRPNLTFSTLTVSNMSPEDSSIYLCSVHSDGLEAFFGQGTRLTVV.

This clone was observed a single time. The chain links TRBV4-3 to TRBJ1-2; 10 nucleotides line up with TRBD1. This CDR3 is 16 amino acids long. Germline V gene lookup returns CDR1 LGHNA and CDR2 YSLEER. V shed 0 bases and J 6 bases; nucleotides not matched to a gene: 7. The CDR3 nucleotides are TGCGCCAGCAGCCAAGATCCGGGGACAGGGGCCGATGGCTACACCTTC. This translates into CASSQDPGTGADGYTF.

The V call is TRBV28, the J call TRBJ1-1, with D perhaps TRBD1 (6 bases). V dropped 6 bases and J dropped 1 base, with 15 bases sitting between them. The CDR3 is 15 residues long. The germline gives CDR1 MDHEN, CDR2 SYDVKM. CDR3 protein: CASRQVWGANTEAFF. The CDR3, as DNA: TGTGCCAGCAGGCAGGTATGGGGGGCGAACACTGAAGCTTTCTTT.

Relative to its sample, this clone is medium-sized. The chain uses TRBV2 and TRBJ2-7; D uncertain. The CDR3 has 13 amino acids. Germline lookup yields CDR1 SNHLY and CDR2 FYNNEI. Trimming removed 4 bases from V and 0 bases from J, with 7 bases in between. The CDR3 DNA is TGTGCCAGCAGTGTCGCGCACTCCTACGAGCAGTACGTC. Its translation: CASSVAHSYEQYV.

The chain has TRBV9 and TRBJ2-4; 10 positions agree with TRBD1. Germline V gives CDR1 SGDLS, CDR2 YYNGEE. Trimming cost V 4 bases and J 1 base; bases outside gene matches: 5. This CDR3 spans 16 amino acids. As DNA, the CDR3 is TGTGCCAGCAGCCCCGGGACAGGGGAGGCCAAAAACATTCAGTACTTC. It encodes CASSPGTGEAKNIQYF.